A single sample gave rise to the 32 T cell receptor beta chains below, sequenced in a study of cytomegalovirus exposure and HLA in healthy donors. The PCR was carried out with 60 Vbeta primers and 13 Jbeta primers. The method was immunoSEQ multiplex PCR; TCRdb's version includes in-frame clones alone and lacks a portion of them. The data contain roughly 56,000 clones, around 80% of them seen just once; the ten biggest clones take up just over 50%. Sequenced sample: PBMCs. The receptor source for this set is a man in his forties or fifties in good health and CMV-seropositive.

The rearrangement uses TRBV18 and TRBJ1-5; the match to TRBD1 covers 12 bases. This CDR3 has 16 amino acids. With 2 bases clipped from V and 2 bases from J, the junction kept 1 base outside the gene matches. Germline CDR1 and CDR2: KGHSH and LQKENI. CDR3 in DNA: TGTGCCAGCTCACCAGGGACAGGGGGCCGCAATCAGCCCCAGCATTTT. It is translated as CASSPGTGGRNQPQHF.

Only one count was recorded for this clone. V usage is TRBV7-2 and J usage is TRBJ1-1; D gene ambiguous. With 5 bases removed from V and 1 base from J, the gap between germline ends came to 14 bases. Germline CDR1 reads SGHTA; CDR2 reads FQGNSA. This CDR3 spans 15 amino acids. The CDR3 sequence: CASSPIGVKNTEAFF. CDR3 sequence (DNA): TGTGCCAGCAGCCCAATAGGAGTAAAGAACACTGAAGCTTTCTTT.

The chain couples TRBV11-3 to TRBJ2-1, with D maybe TRBD2 (7 bases). From germline, CDR1 is SGHNT and CDR2 YENEEA. The CDR3 totals 16 residues. The germline V and J ends were trimmed by 0 bases and 7 bases, with 16 bases remaining between them. The DNA of the CDR3 is TGTGCCAGCAGCTTAGAAGCACGGGGGGCGGGAAATGAGCAGTTCTTC. This codes for CASSLEARGAGNEQFF.

V gene TRBV5-5 combines with J gene TRBJ2-2, with 7 bases that match TRBD1. Germline V gene lookup returns CDR1 SGHKS and CDR2 YYEKEE (reference sequence). The CDR3 loop spans 17 amino acids. J gave up 2 bases and V 6 bases, and 13 bases lay outside the gene matches. The CDR3: CASKALGTALNTGELFF. For the CDR3, the DNA is TGTGCCAGCAAGGCCCTCGGGACAGCTTTAAACACCGGGGAGCTGTTTTTT.

The chain combines TRBV19 with TRBJ1-2; 7 bases are shared with TRBD1. The trim removed 6 bases at V and 0 bases at J, leaving 7 bases unmatched. This CDR3 has 15 residues. Germline-derived CDR1 and CDR2 are LNHDA and SQIVND (reference sequence). In DNA form, the CDR3 reads TGTGCCAGTAGCGAAACAGGGGTTGCTAACTATGGCTACACCTTC. Translation: CASSETGVANYGYTF.

In its sample, this clone was seen a few times. J is TRBJ2-2 and V is TRBV4-2, with 9 bases fitting TRBD1. Germline values: CDR1 LGHNA, CDR2 YNFKEQ. CDR3 length: 16 amino acids. The V and J ends lost 4 bases and 7 bases, in that order; junction bases with no gene match: 10. DNA for the CDR3: TGTGCCAGCAGCCCTTTGGGTACAGGGGGCGACGGGGAGCTGTTTTTT. Encoded protein: CASSPLGTGGDGELFF.

DNA for the CDR3: TGTGCCAGCAGTTTATCATCAGGGGGAGCCACGGGGCTCGAGCAGTACTTC. Residues: CASSLSSGGATGLEQYF. The chain employs TRBV27 and TRBJ2-7; 7 positions match TRBD1. Germline-derived CDR1 and CDR2 are MNHEY and SMNVEV (reference sequence). V was clipped by 0 bases and J by 6 bases; unmatched bases: 14. The CDR3 length is 17 residues.

The chain recombines TRBV5-6 with TRBJ2-7, with D possibly being TRBD2 (6 bases). V gave up 1 base and J gave up 2 bases, with 10 bases separating them. Germline CDR1 reads SGHDT; CDR2 reads YYEEEE. This CDR3 has 14 amino acids. Written as DNA, the CDR3 is TGTGCCAGCAGCTTGCCGGAGGGACCCTACGAGCAGTACTTC. Protein: CASSLPEGPYEQYF.

The chain is built from TRBV27 and TRBJ1-2; 8 bases map to TRBD1. The germline V gene encodes CDR1 MNHEY and CDR2 SMNVEV (reference sequence). V lost 5 bases and J lost 4; bases outside the gene matches: 12. The CDR3 is 16 amino acids. CDR3 protein: CASSRRQDRASYGYTF. CDR3 nucleotides: TGTGCCAGCAGTCGCCGACAGGACAGGGCTTCCTATGGCTACACCTTC.

This clone was counted only a few times. The genes are TRBV6-1 and TRBJ2-5; tentative D call: TRBD2 (5 bases). V dropped 2 bases and J dropped 2 bases, with 12 bases sitting between them. Germline CDR1 and CDR2: MNHNS and SASEGT. This CDR3 has 15 amino acids. The CDR3 DNA follows: TGTGCCAGCAGTGAACTCAATTGGGAGCAAGAGACCCAGTACTTC. It encodes CASSELNWEQETQYF.

The chain has TRBV9 and TRBJ2-2; weak D call: TRBD2 (5 bases). This CDR3 region has 14 residues. Germline CDR1 is SGDLS and CDR2 is YYNGEE. Trimming removed 4 bases from V and 7 bases from J, with 14 bases in between. The CDR3 protein is CASSPKDFGGELFF. The CDR3 nucleotides read TGTGCCAGCAGCCCAAAGGACTTCGGCGGGGAGCTGTTTTTT.

The chain joins TRBV2 to TRBJ2-7; 8 bases map to TRBD1. The CDR3 totals 14 residues. CDR1 and CDR2 from the germline V gene are SNHLY and FYNNEI. V lost 7 bases and J lost 2; bases outside the gene matches: 7. The CDR3 coding sequence is TGTGCCAGCACCGCGGGACAGGTAACCTACGAGCAGTACTTC. This gives the protein CASTAGQVTYEQYF. Using reference TRBV2 and TRBJ2-7 for the parts outside the CDR3, the full variable domain is EPEVTQTPSHQVTQMGQEVILRCVPISNHLYFYWYRQILGQKVEFLVSFYNNEISEKSEIFDDQFSVERPDGSNFTLKIRSTKLEDSAMYFCASTAGQVTYEQYFGPGTRLTVT.

The J gene is TRBJ2-7, the V gene TRBV7-8, with 7 bases that match TRBD2. Germline CDR1 is SGHVS and CDR2 is FQNEAQ. Trimming at V came to 4 bases and at J to 6 bases, leaving 9 bases not matched to a gene. This CDR3 spans 14 amino acids. CDR3 sequence reads: CASSWSGILTEQYF. The CDR3 DNA sequence: TGTGCCAGCAGCTGGAGCGGGATTCTAACCGAGCAGTACTTC. Full variable domain (rest looked up from reference TRBV7-8 and TRBJ2-7): GAGVSQSPRYKVAKRGQDVALRCDPISGHVSLFWYQQALGQGPEFLTYFQNEAQLDKSGLPSDRFFAERPEGSVSTLKIQRTQQEDSAVYLCASSWSGILTEQYFGPGTRLTVT.

The gene calls are TRBV4-2 and TRBJ2-3; 14 nucleotides align to TRBD2. The J segment lost 4 bases and the V segment lost 0 bases, leaving 6 bases of the junction unmatched. Germline V lookup: CDR1 LGHNA, CDR2 YNFKEQ. CDR3 length: 18 residues. The CDR3 loop reads CASSQEMTSGGASDTQYF. CDR3 coding DNA: TGTGCCAGCAGCCAAGAGATGACTAGCGGGGGGGCCTCAGATACGCAGTATTTT.

The gene calls are TRBV7-2 and TRBJ1-6; TRBD1 is a possible D gene (5 bases). Germline V gene sequence: CDR1 SGHTA, CDR2 FQGNSA. The ends were cut back, 4 bases at V and 6 bases at J, with 10 bases in the middle. CDR3 length equals 14 residues. The CDR3 bases are TGTGCCAGCAGCTCGGACGGGGGTAATTCACCCCTCCACTTT. Its translation is CASSSDGGNSPLHF.

V and J are TRBV19 and TRBJ2-3; weak D call: TRBD2 (7 bases). CDR1 is LNHDA and CDR2 is SQIVND in the germline V gene (reference sequence). CDR3 length equals 16 residues. V was pared by 5 bases and J by 2 bases, with 17 bases between. The CDR3 DNA sequence: TGTGCCAGTAGTCCTCGAGGGGGGGGCCTCACAGATACGCAGTATTTT. Its protein is CASSPRGGGLTDTQYF.

This clone was counted a single time. J is TRBJ1-6 and V is TRBV27; D call uncertain. Germline CDR1 and CDR2: MNHEY and SMNVEV (reference sequence). This CDR3 spans 18 amino acids. Trimming pared 10 bases from V and 10 bases from J, leaving 32 bases between. This chain's CDR3 is CANSPQVMVRVIKSPLHF. The CDR3 DNA reads as TGTGCCAACAGCCCCCAGGTGATGGTGCGGGTCATAAAGTCACCCCTCCACTTT.

The V and J genes are TRBV27 and TRBJ2-3; 10 bases line up with TRBD2. The CDR3 has 15 amino acids. Losses at the gene ends were 6 bases for V and 0 bases for J; bases not matched to a gene: 3. Germline CDR1 reads MNHEY; CDR2 reads SMNVEV (reference sequence). CDR3 in DNA: TGTGCCAGCAGACTAGCGGGGTCTAGCACAGATACGCAGTATTTT. Protein product: CASRLAGSSTDTQYF.

The chain employs TRBV29-1 and TRBJ2-3; 7 nucleotides agree with TRBD2. Unmatched junction bases numbered 9, after V lost 7 bases and J lost 5 bases. The CDR3 consists of 13 residues. Germline V lookup: CDR1 SQVTM, CDR2 ANQGSEA. CDR3 sequence (DNA): TGCAGCGCTAAGCGGGGAGGGGTAGATACGCAGTATTTT. Translated: CSAKRGGVDTQYF.

This chain joins TRBV7-8 and TRBJ2-7; 7 bases fit TRBD1. Germline-derived CDR1 and CDR2 are SGHVS and FQNEAQ. The ends lost 4 bases at V and 2 bases at J; junction bases unmatched: 5. This CDR3 is 14 amino acids long. The CDR3 here is CASSSQTGTYEQYF. CDR3 in DNA: TGTGCCAGCAGCTCACAGACAGGGACCTACGAGCAGTACTTC.

The rearrangement joins TRBV7-2 to TRBJ2-5; TRBD1 matches at 10 bases. Unmatched junction bases numbered 7, after V lost 4 bases and J lost 5 bases. Germline CDR1 is SGHTA and CDR2 is FQGNSA. CDR3 length: 15 amino acids. The CDR3 loop reads CASSSMTGGQETQYF. CDR3 coding DNA: TGTGCCAGCAGCTCGATGACAGGGGGCCAGGAGACCCAGTACTTC.

The chain combines TRBV7-2 with TRBJ1-3; D ambiguous. This CDR3 has 17 amino acids. Deletions cut 5 bases from V and 1 base from J, with 18 bases between. Per the germline V gene, CDR1 is SGHTA and CDR2 is FQGNSA. The DNA for the CDR3 is TGTGCCAGCAGCAATGAGGCGTCTTTCGATTCTGGAAACACCATATATTTT. As protein: CASSNEASFDSGNTIYF. Full variable domain (rest looked up from reference TRBV7-2 and TRBJ1-3): GAGVSQSPSNKVTEKGKDVELRCDPISGHTALYWYRQSLGQGLEFLIYFQGNSAPDKSGLPSDRFSAERTGGSVSTLTIQRTQQEDSAVYLCASSNEASFDSGNTIYFGEGSWLTVV.

The V gene is TRBV10-1, the J gene TRBJ2-2, with TRBD1 as a possible D gene (5 bases). CDR3 length: 14 amino acids. Germline CDR1 reads WNHNN; CDR2 reads SYGVQD (reference sequence). Trimming removed 6 bases from V and 1 base from J, with 9 bases in between. The CDR3 spells CASSAGLNTGELFF. In DNA, the CDR3 is TGCGCCAGCAGCGCAGGGTTGAACACCGGGGAGCTGTTTTTT.

The chain employs TRBV5-1 and TRBJ2-7; TRBD2 might be the D (6 bases). The CDR3 length is 15 residues. Trimming took off 2 bases at V and 3 bases at J, with 15 bases between the two ends. Germline CDR1 and CDR2: SGHRS and YFSETQ. The chain's CDR3 is CASSFTSSASYEQYF. CDR3 nucleotide sequence: TGCGCCAGCAGCTTTACTTCTAGCGCTAGCTACGAGCAGTACTTC. The variable domain in full, completed from reference TRBV5-1 and TRBJ2-7, reads KAGVTQTPRYLIKTRGQQVTLSCSPISGHRSVSWYQQTPGQGLQFLFEYFSETQRNKGNFPGRFSGRQFSNSRSEMNVSTLELGDSALYLCASSFTSSASYEQYFGPGTRLTVT.

The chain links TRBV28 to TRBJ1-3; 8 bases fit TRBD1. The CDR3 consists of 14 residues. CDR1 MDHEN and CDR2 SYDVKM come from the germline V gene. The V and J ends lost 5 bases and 2 bases, in that order; junction bases with no gene match: 2. CDR3 DNA sequence: TGTGCCAGCAGTCCGGACAGGGCTGGAAACACCATATATTTT. This sequence encodes CASSPDRAGNTIYF.

This chain connects TRBV5-1 to TRBJ2-7; TRBD2 matches 16 bases. Germline V gene lookup returns CDR1 SGHRS and CDR2 YFSETQ. V lost 4 bases and J lost 5; bases outside the gene matches: 9. The CDR3 has 17 amino acids. Here the CDR3 reads CASSPQGLAGGANEQYF. The CDR3 nucleotides are TGCGCCAGCAGCCCTCAGGGACTAGCGGGAGGGGCCAACGAGCAGTACTTC.

The CDR3 reads CASSGREVPYEQYF. CDR3 in DNA: TGCGCCAGCAGTGGCCGGGAAGTGCCCTACGAGCAGTACTTC. The chain uses TRBV10-1 and TRBJ2-7; maybe TRBD2 (5 bases). CDR3 length: 14 residues. Germline-derived CDR1 and CDR2 are WNHNN and SYGVQD (reference sequence). Trimming cost V 4 bases and J 2 bases, with 12 bases left between them.

The chain recombines TRBV25-1 with TRBJ1-1; D unclear. This CDR3 has 13 amino acids. In germline, CDR1 is MGHDK, CDR2 SYGVNS. V was shortened by 3 bases and J by 4 bases, with 9 bases between the two germline ends. The CDR3 nucleotides read TGTGCCAGCAGTGACCCTGCGGGCACTGAAGCTTTCTTT. Translating it yields CASSDPAGTEAFF.

CDR3 DNA: TGTGCCAGTAGTTCCGGGACAACTGGAAACACCATATATTTT. It is translated as CASSSGTTGNTIYF. This chain uses TRBV19 with TRBJ1-3; a weak D match, TRBD1 (6 bases). The germline CDR1 and CDR2 sequences are LNHDA and SQIVND (reference sequence). This CDR3 is built from 14 residues. Trimming removed 5 bases from V and 2 bases from J, with 10 bases in between.

This chain joins TRBV10-3 and TRBJ2-5; D not certain. The J call could be wrong; TRBJ2-7 is a better fit for the DNA end. Looked up from germline, CDR1 is ENHRY and CDR2 is SYGVKD. The CDR3 covers 12 residues. The CDR3 sequence: CAISEPPREQYF. The CDR3 nucleotides are TGTGCCATCAGTGAACCCCCTCGCGAGCAGTACTTC.

The chain uses TRBV9 and TRBJ2-7; perhaps TRBD1 as D (7 bases). The V gene lost 4 bases and the J gene lost 0 bases, with 14 bases spanning the gap. The CDR3 is made up of 15 amino acids. The germline V gene has CDR1 SGDLS and CDR2 YYNGEE. The CDR3 nucleotides are TGTGCCAGCAGCTCCCAGGGGGGCACCTCCTACGAGCAGTACTTC. Amino acids: CASSSQGGTSYEQYF.

The chain employs TRBV27 and TRBJ1-2; D is perhaps TRBD1 (5 bases). V was trimmed by 4 bases and J by 4 bases, leaving 10 bases between them. The CDR3 spans 13 residues. Germline values: CDR1 MNHEY, CDR2 SMNVEV (reference sequence). Here the CDR3 DNA reads TGTGCCAGCAGTTCGACAGATCCCTATGGCTACACCTTC. Translated: CASSSTDPYGYTF.